These 18 T cell receptor beta chains share one sample of origin, sequenced in a study of control samples from healthy donors and cancer patients. Using immunoSEQ multiplex PCR, the repertoire was profiled, and TCRdb retains in-frame clones only, with some absent. Among about 94,000 clones, around nine tenths were seen once, and the ten largest hold about 4%. Material: blood. The origin of the receptors is a woman aged 18-29 years in good health.

Regarding this clone: Given a much more abundant clone one base away, this may be a read error. The chain recombines TRBV3-1 (or the pseudogene TRBV3-2) with TRBJ1-1; D is ambiguous. The CDR3 spans 12 residues. Looked up from germline, CDR1 is LGHDT and CDR2 is YNNKEL (reference sequence). The V end lost 6 bases, the J end lost 0 bases, and 5 bases lay between the germline ends. The CDR3 here is CASSFVNTEAFF. DNA of the CDR3: TGTGCCAGCAGTTTCGTGAACACTGAAGCTTTCTTT.

The chain combines TRBV10-1 with TRBJ1-1; D is uncertain. Looked up from germline, CDR1 is WNHNN and CDR2 is SYGVQD (reference sequence). V dropped 5 bases and J dropped 0 bases, with 7 bases sitting between them. The CDR3 extends over 13 amino acids. The CDR3 protein is CASSKVLNTEAFF. The CDR3 DNA follows: TGCGCCAGCAGTAAAGTGTTGAACACTGAAGCTTTCTTT.

The V and J genes are TRBV2 and TRBJ1-2, with D hard to call. Trimming took off 7 bases at V and 0 bases at J, with 12 bases between the two ends. The V gene's germline CDR1 is SNHLY and CDR2 FYNNEI. CDR3 length: 14 amino acids. As DNA, the CDR3 is TGTGCCAGCACATCAGACCAACCTAACTATGGCTACACCTTC. Residues: CASTSDQPNYGYTF.

V and J are TRBV30 and TRBJ2-3; D ambiguous. There are 12 residues in the CDR3. V was pared by 2 bases and J by 3 bases, with 6 bases between. Germline V lookup: CDR1 GTSNPN, CDR2 SVGIG (reference sequence). As DNA, the CDR3 is TGTGCCTGGAGTTTTTCTACAGATACGCAGTATTTT. Translating it yields CAWSFSTDTQYF.

CDR3 amino acids: CASMRRGPTNEKLFF. The CDR3 nucleotides read TGTGCCAGCATGAGGAGGGGCCCGACTAATGAAAAACTGTTTTTT. This chain uses TRBV2 with TRBJ1-4, with a possible D match to TRBD1 (5 bases). The CDR3 spans 15 residues. V was pared by 7 bases and J by 2 bases, with 14 bases between. Germline values: CDR1 SNHLY, CDR2 FYNNEI. The variable domain in full, completed from reference TRBV2 and TRBJ1-4, reads EPEVTQTPSHQVTQMGQEVILRCVPISNHLYFYWYRQILGQKVEFLVSFYNNEISEKSEIFDDQFSVERPDGSNFTLKIRSTKLEDSAMYFCASMRRGPTNEKLFFGSGTQLSVL.

The V call is TRBV24-1, the J call TRBJ2-3; D gene uncertain. Looked up from germline, CDR1 is KGHDR and CDR2 is SFDVKD. The CDR3 spans 12 residues. V dropped 10 bases and J dropped 1 base, with 8 bases sitting between them. The CDR3 region has the DNA TGTGCCACTTCGGACGGCACAGATACGCAGTATTTT. The encoded protein is CATSDGTDTQYF.

The chain is built from TRBV9 and TRBJ2-2; D gene ambiguous. CDR1 and CDR2 from the germline V gene are SGDLS and YYNGEE. V lost 5 bases to trimming and J lost 2 bases, with 10 bases between them. This CDR3 is built from 14 residues. The CDR3: CASSLTVNTGELFF. The CDR3 coding sequence is TGTGCCAGCAGTTTGACTGTAAACACCGGGGAGCTGTTTTTT.

The V call is TRBV11-3, the J call TRBJ2-3; D not resolved. With 2 bases removed from V and 5 bases from J, the gap between germline ends came to 11 bases. This CDR3 is built from 14 residues. Germline CDR1 SGHNT, CDR2 YENEEA. The CDR3 reads CASSLTGVVDTQYF. The CDR3 DNA follows: TGTGCCAGCAGCTTAACTGGGGTAGTAGATACGCAGTATTTT.

The chain uses TRBV27 and TRBJ2-7; the D gene is possibly TRBD1 (6 bases). CDR3 length: 14 residues. Germline V gene data show CDR1 as MNHEY and CDR2 as SMNVEV (reference sequence). Trimming cost V 2 bases and J 2 bases, with 10 bases left between them. This CDR3 is CASSLTRGAYEQYF. CDR3 nucleotide sequence: TGTGCCAGCAGTTTAACCAGGGGTGCCTACGAGCAGTACTTC.

This chain uses TRBV2 with TRBJ1-5, with D perhaps matching TRBD1 (6 bases). The CDR3 has 15 amino acids. The germline V and J ends were trimmed by 6 bases and 0 bases, with 12 bases remaining between them. CDR1 and CDR2 (germline): SNHLY, FYNNEI. This CDR3 is CASRLQGVSNQPQHF. The CDR3 coding sequence is TGTGCCAGCAGGTTACAGGGAGTTAGCAATCAGCCCCAGCATTTT.

The chain joins TRBV2 to TRBJ1-5; D call uncertain. The germline CDR1 and CDR2 sequences are SNHLY and FYNNEI. The CDR3 runs 14 residues. V lost 6 bases to trimming and J lost 3 bases, with 12 bases between them. The CDR3 DNA sequence: TGTGCCAGCAGATCTGACCCGCCCAATCAGCCCCAGCATTTT. This sequence encodes CASRSDPPNQPQHF.

This sequence joins TRBV15 and TRBJ2-7; the D call may be TRBD1 or TRBD2 (5 bases each). This CDR3 contains 14 residues. Germline V gives CDR1 LNHNV, CDR2 YYDKDF (reference sequence). Trimming took off 2 bases at V and 1 base at J, with 9 bases between the two ends. CDR3 loop: CATSRTGTSYEQYF. CDR3 bases: TGTGCCACCAGCAGAACCGGGACGTCCTACGAGCAGTACTTC.

V gene TRBV13 combines with J gene TRBJ2-2; a weak D match, TRBD1 (6 bases). This CDR3 contains 14 residues. CDR1 is PRHDT, CDR2 FYEKMQ, per germline (reference sequence). Trimming removed 5 bases at V and 2 bases at J, with 9 bases between. The CDR3 nucleotides are TGTGCCAGCAGCCAGGACAGCAACACCGGGGAGCTGTTTTTT. Its protein product is CASSQDSNTGELFF. Looking up the rest from reference TRBV13 and TRBJ2-2 gives the full variable domain: AAGVIQSPRHLIKEKRETATLKCYPIPRHDTVYWYQQGPGQDPQFLISFYEKMQSDKGSIPDRFSAQQFSDYHSELNMSSLELGDSALYFCASSQDSNTGELFFGEGSRLTVL.

The chain recombines TRBV29-1 with TRBJ2-5, with no clear D. CDR3 size: 12 residues. Germline V gives CDR1 SQVTM, CDR2 ANQGSEA. Trimming left V 0 bases short and J 5 bases short, with 7 bases between. CDR3 sequence: CSVEEGGETQYF. The DNA of the CDR3 is TGCAGCGTTGAAGAGGGTGGTGAGACCCAGTACTTC.

V gene TRBV9 combines with J gene TRBJ1-1; D call uncertain. V was pared by 0 bases and J by 5 bases, with 8 bases between. This CDR3 is built from 13 residues. Germline CDR1 SGDLS, CDR2 YYNGEE. The CDR3 is CASSVAVRTEAFF. Written as DNA, the CDR3 is TGTGCCAGCAGCGTAGCGGTGAGGACTGAAGCTTTCTTT. Complete variable domain (other parts from reference TRBV9 and TRBJ1-1): DSGVTQTPKHLITATGQRVTLRCSPRSGDLSVYWYQQSLDQGLQFLIQYYNGEERAKGNILERFSAQQFPDLHSELNLSSLELGDSALYFCASSVAVRTEAFFGQGTRLTVV.

The chain couples TRBV3-1 (or the pseudogene TRBV3-2) to TRBJ2-1; D call uncertain. From germline, CDR1 is LGHDT and CDR2 YNNKEL (reference sequence). This CDR3 spans 14 amino acids. V gave up 0 bases and J gave up 3 bases, with 6 bases separating them. The CDR3 is CASSQDSVYNEQFF. For the CDR3, the DNA is TGTGCCAGCAGCCAAGATTCGGTCTACAATGAGCAGTTCTTC.

The V call is TRBV2, the J call TRBJ1-2; 10 bases agree with TRBD1. V shed 7 bases and J 9 bases; nucleotides not matched to a gene: 8. Germline loops: CDR1 SNHLY, CDR2 FYNNEI. This CDR3 region has 13 residues. The CDR3: CASTPGGQGSYTF. Here the CDR3 DNA reads TGTGCCAGCACTCCCGGGGGACAGGGGAGCTACACCTTC.

The chain employs TRBV5-4 and TRBJ2-3, with TRBD2 matching 11 bases. The CDR3 totals 18 residues. The V and J ends lost 2 bases and 2 bases, in that order; junction bases with no gene match: 10. The V gene's germline CDR1 is SGHNT and CDR2 YYREEE (reference sequence). CDR3 DNA: TGTGCCAGCAGCTTTGTGACCGGGACTAGCGGAGTCACAGATACGCAGTATTTT. Residues: CASSFVTGTSGVTDTQYF.